The 24 T cell receptor beta chains presented below share a single source sample, sequenced in a study of blood T cell repertoires in COVID-19 (dated by TCRdb to the early 2020s). Library method: the immunoSEQ multiplex PCR assay. Held by TCRdb, this immuneACCESS table contains in-frame sequences only and omits some clones. Under half of the omission traces to an unresolved V gene where checked; the cause of the rest is unknown. This sample gives around 300,000 clones in total; 90% of them show up just once. The ten largest clonotypes hold approximately 4.3% of the sample. Sequenced sample: PBMCs or T cells enriched from blood (not recorded which). All receptors come from a woman younger than 35 with acute COVID-19.

This clone appeared once. The chain joins TRBV27 to TRBJ1-1, with 9 bases identical to TRBD1. The germline V gene encodes CDR1 MNHEY and CDR2 SMNVEV (reference sequence). This CDR3 has 17 amino acids. V dropped 6 bases and J dropped 1; count of bases not matched to a gene: 12. CDR3 bases: TGTGCCAGCAGCTCCGGGACAGGGAAGTTAGAGAACACTGAAGCTTTCTTT. Its protein is CASSSGTGKLENTEAFF.

This chain joins TRBV20-1 and TRBJ2-1; D is undetermined. The CDR3 length is 10 residues. Trimming took 6 bases from V and 4 from J, leaving 4 bases between them. CDR1 and CDR2 (germline): DFQATT, SNEGSKA (reference sequence). The CDR3 sequence: CSAPYNEQFF. DNA of the CDR3: TGCAGTGCCCCATACAATGAGCAGTTCTTC.

A single count supports this clone. V gene TRBV28 combines with J gene TRBJ2-1; D may be TRBD1 (5 bases). CDR1 and CDR2 (germline): MDHEN, SYDVKM. Trimming pared 8 bases from V and 3 bases from J, leaving 11 bases between. The length of the CDR3 is 13 residues. CDR3 sequence (DNA): TGTGCCAGCCTTAAGGGGAACTACAATGAGCAGTTCTTC. Protein sequence: CASLKGNYNEQFF.

The rearrangement uses TRBV9 and TRBJ2-2; 8 bases map to TRBD2. The CDR3 extends over 15 amino acids. Germline CDR1 and CDR2: SGDLS and YYNGEE. V shed 0 bases, J shed 6 bases, and the junction held 4 bases outside the gene matches. CDR3 DNA: TGTGCCAGCAGCGTAGAAGCGGGAGTGTCCGGGGAGCTGTTTTTT. It yields the protein CASSVEAGVSGELFF.

This rearrangement joins TRBV6-5 to TRBJ2-7, with D possibly TRBD1 on 6 matching bases. Looked up from germline, CDR1 is MNHEY and CDR2 is SVGAGI. V lost 5 bases, J lost 1 base, and 15 bases lay in between. The CDR3 extends over 15 amino acids. The CDR3 nucleotides are TGTGCCAGCAGTCGGACAGCTGGAGTATCCTACGAGCAGTACTTC. Translation gives CASSRTAGVSYEQYF.

V is TRBV6-5 and J is TRBJ1-2; 12 nucleotides agree with TRBD1. The germline V gene has CDR1 MNHEY and CDR2 SVGAGI. The CDR3 totals 15 residues. V lost 0 bases and J lost 7; bases outside the gene matches: 3. Here the CDR3 DNA reads TGTGCCAGCAGTTACTCCGGGACAGGGGGCTCTGGCTACACCTTC. Translated: CASSYSGTGGSGYTF.

In this sample, this clone turned up a few times. The chain uses TRBV27 and TRBJ1-1; D is unclear. Germline CDR1 is MNHEY and CDR2 is SMNVEV (reference sequence). The CDR3 totals 9 residues. Deletions cut 10 bases from V and 8 bases from J, with 8 bases between. CDR3 sequence: CANAREAFF. CDR3 bases: TGTGCCAATGCCAGGGAAGCTTTCTTT.

A remark on this clone: The identical CDR3 is also encoded by other nucleotide sequences in the sample. This sequence joins TRBV28 and TRBJ2-2; D gene uncertain. CDR3 length: 13 amino acids. V lost 3 bases, J lost 4 bases, and 6 bases lay in between. Germline V gene data show CDR1 as MDHEN and CDR2 as SYDVKM. The CDR3 sequence is CASSLTGTGELFF. DNA for the CDR3: TGTGCCAGCAGTTTGACTGGCACCGGGGAGCTGTTTTTT.

V gene TRBV19 combines with J gene TRBJ1-1; 8 nucleotides match TRBD1. This CDR3 is built from 17 residues. Germline loops: CDR1 LNHDA, CDR2 SQIVND (reference sequence). J gave up 12 bases and V 0 bases, and 18 bases lay outside the gene matches. The CDR3 DNA sequence: TGTGCCAGTAGTATAGACAGGGGGCGAACCGGTTTGGTCGTATCTTTCTTT. Translating gives CASSIDRGRTGLVVSFF.

The chain has TRBV11-1 and TRBJ2-6, with D uncertain. Per germline, CDR1 SGHAT and CDR2 FQDESV (reference sequence). The CDR3 extends over 15 amino acids. V was cut by 1 base and J by 0 bases, with 4 bases left in between. The CDR3 spells CASSLDGSGANVLTF. For the CDR3, the DNA is TGTGCCAGCAGCTTAGACGGCTCTGGGGCCAACGTCCTGACTTTC.

This clone was seen only once. The chain employs TRBV6-2 or TRBV6-3 and TRBJ2-1; tentative D call: TRBD2 (6 bases). Germline CDR1 MNHEY, CDR2 SVGEGT. V was clipped by 4 bases and J by 0 bases, with 13 bases between them. CDR3 length: 16 residues. The CDR3 sequence: CASSSHSGGSYNEQFF. CDR3 DNA sequence: TGTGCCAGCAGTTCCCATAGCGGAGGCTCCTACAATGAGCAGTTCTTC.

For this clone: At one boundary the junction diverges from the germline segment, which might be a read error. The chain recombines TRBV7-7 with TRBJ1-3; possible D gene TRBD1, 5 bases. The germline gives CDR1 SSHAT, CDR2 FNYEAQ (reference sequence). The CDR3 contains 15 residues. CDR3 coding DNA: TGTGCTAGCAGCTCGGACGGGGGGACTGGAAACACCATATATTTT. It is translated as CASSSDGGTGNTIYF.

CDR3 nucleotides: TGTGCCAGCAGTCCACAGGGGGAGACCCAGTACTTC. Protein sequence: CASSPQGETQYF. V usage is TRBV12-3 or TRBV12-4 and J usage is TRBJ2-5, with 7 bases lining up with TRBD1. The CDR3 loop spans 12 amino acids. The ends lost 5 bases at V and 5 bases at J; junction bases unmatched: 2.

The sample holds a few counts of this clone. The chain recombines TRBV5-4 with TRBJ2-7; 11 bases are shared with TRBD1. The CDR3 length is 15 residues. Losses at the gene ends were 3 bases for V and 3 bases for J; bases not matched to a gene: 5. Germline loops: CDR1 SGHNT, CDR2 YYREEE (reference sequence). The CDR3 nucleotides are TGTGCCAGCAGCTGGGACAGGGGGGGCGGCTACGAGCAGTACTTC. Translated, it gives CASSWDRGGGYEQYF.

The chain carries TRBV20-1 and TRBJ1-5; 7 bases fit TRBD1. Per germline, CDR1 DFQATT and CDR2 SNEGSKA (reference sequence). The CDR3 consists of 17 residues. Trimming took 3 bases from V and 0 from J; bases not matched to a gene: 11. The CDR3 DNA reads as TGCAGTGCTAGTGTGTCGGGACAGTCCTATAGCAATCAGCCCCAGCATTTT. Translation: CSASVSGQSYSNQPQHF.

In this sample, this clone turned up once. The CDR3 DNA follows: TGTGCCAGCAGTTCCTCACAGGGCACAGATACGCAGTATTTT. This sequence encodes CASSSSQGTDTQYF. This chain uses TRBV6-2 or TRBV6-3 with TRBJ2-3; maybe TRBD1 (5 bases). The length of the CDR3 is 14 residues. The germline CDR1 and CDR2 sequences are MNHEY and SVGEGT. The V end was cut by 4 bases, the J end by 1 base, with 9 bases between.

The rearrangement joins TRBV29-1 to TRBJ2-5, with 8 nucleotides matching TRBD1. Germline V gives CDR1 SQVTM, CDR2 ANQGSEA. This CDR3 spans 14 amino acids. After removal of 3 bases from V and 5 bases from J, the junction contained 8 bases not matched to a gene. CDR3 in amino acids: CSVDPGGLGETQYF. As DNA, the CDR3 is TGCAGCGTTGATCCAGGGGGCTTGGGGGAGACCCAGTACTTC.

As regards this clone: The identical CDR3 is also encoded by other nucleotide sequences in the sample. The CDR3 region has the DNA TGTGCCAGCAGCCTCACAGGGGGCAATCAGCCCCAGCATTTT. Translation: CASSLTGGNQPQHF. The chain joins TRBV27 to TRBJ1-5; 7 bases agree with TRBD1. V was pared by 6 bases and J by 2 bases, with 4 bases of the junction left unmatched. The germline V gene encodes CDR1 MNHEY and CDR2 SMNVEV (reference sequence). CDR3 length: 14 amino acids.

This clone is labeled medium-sized. This chain links TRBV15 with TRBJ2-7; TRBD2 agrees at 10 bases. V trimming: 5 bases; J trimming: 4 bases; junction bases outside the gene matches: 14. CDR1 and CDR2 from the germline V gene are LNHNV and YYDKDF (reference sequence). CDR3 length: 17 residues. The DNA for the CDR3 is TGTGCCACCAGCGGACCAACTAGCGGGAAGATTATTTACGAGCAGTACTTC. This gives the protein CATSGPTSGKIIYEQYF.

This clone was found once. The chain has TRBV5-1 and TRBJ2-7, with 7 bases lining up with TRBD1. Trimming took 4 bases from V and 2 from J; bases not matched to a gene: 9. The CDR3 totals 15 residues. Germline assignment: CDR1 SGHRS and CDR2 YFSETQ. Here the CDR3 reads CASSLGQPSPYEQYF. The CDR3 bases are TGCGCCAGCAGCCTGGGACAGCCGAGTCCCTACGAGCAGTACTTC.

The rearrangement joins TRBV6-5 to TRBJ2-7; 8 bases agree with TRBD1. Losses at the gene ends were 8 bases for V and 0 bases for J; bases not matched to a gene: 6. This CDR3 contains 14 residues. Germline V gene sequence: CDR1 MNHEY, CDR2 SVGAGI. DNA for the CDR3: TGTGCCAGCTCCACAGGGGGTAACTCCTACGAGCAGTACTTC. Amino acid sequence: CASSTGGNSYEQYF.

V usage is TRBV4-1 and J usage is TRBJ2-1; 12 bases are shared with TRBD2. V trimming: 6 bases; J trimming: 6 bases; junction bases outside the gene matches: 6. Germline V gene data show CDR1 as MGHRA and CDR2 as YSYEKL. This CDR3 region has 15 residues. The CDR3, as DNA: TGCGCCAGCAGTCCCTCTAGCGGGAGGGCCAATGAGCAGTTCTTC. This sequence encodes CASSPSSGRANEQFF.

This chain uses TRBV3-1 (or the pseudogene TRBV3-2) with TRBJ2-1; 11 bases map to TRBD1. The CDR3 runs to 14 residues. Trimming removed 6 bases from V and 9 bases from J; junction bases left unmatched: 7. The germline V gene encodes CDR1 LGHDT and CDR2 YNNKEL (reference sequence). The CDR3, as DNA: TGTGCCAGCAGTCCTACCGGGACAGGGGGTGAGCAGTTCTTC. Its translation is CASSPTGTGGEQFF.

This chain connects TRBV11-2 to TRBJ2-5; 12 bases match TRBD2. The CDR3 has 15 residues. Trimming cost V 5 bases and J 5 bases; bases outside gene matches: 6. The germline CDR1 and CDR2 sequences are SGHAT and FQNNGV. The CDR3: CASSAGGLAGETQYF. CDR3 DNA: TGTGCCAGCAGCGCAGGAGGACTAGCGGGGGAGACCCAGTACTTC.